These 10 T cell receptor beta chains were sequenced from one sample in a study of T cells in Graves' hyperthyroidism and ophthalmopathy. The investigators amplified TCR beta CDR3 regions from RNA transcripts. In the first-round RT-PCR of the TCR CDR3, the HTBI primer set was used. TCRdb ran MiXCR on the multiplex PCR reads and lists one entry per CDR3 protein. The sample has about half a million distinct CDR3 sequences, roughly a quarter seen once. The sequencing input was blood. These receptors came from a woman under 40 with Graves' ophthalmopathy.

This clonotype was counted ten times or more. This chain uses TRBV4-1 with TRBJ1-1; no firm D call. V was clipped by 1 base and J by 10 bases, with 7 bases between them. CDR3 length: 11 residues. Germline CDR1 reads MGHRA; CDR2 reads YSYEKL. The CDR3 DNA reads TGCGCCAGCAGCCAAGGGGAGAGAGCTTTCTTT. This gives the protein CASSQGERAFF.

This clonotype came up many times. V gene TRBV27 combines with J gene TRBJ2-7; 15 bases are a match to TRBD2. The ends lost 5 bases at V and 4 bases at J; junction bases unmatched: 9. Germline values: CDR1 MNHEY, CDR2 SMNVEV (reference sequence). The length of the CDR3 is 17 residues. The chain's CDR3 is CASSLRTSGGAEYEQYF. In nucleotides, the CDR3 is TGTGCCAGCAGTCTACGGACTAGCGGGGGGGCGGAATACGAGCAGTACTTC.

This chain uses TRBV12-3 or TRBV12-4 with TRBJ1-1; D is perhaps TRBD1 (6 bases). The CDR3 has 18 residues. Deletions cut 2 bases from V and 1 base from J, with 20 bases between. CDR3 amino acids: CASSLRVAVRGANTEAFF. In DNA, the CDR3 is TGTGCCAGCAGTTTAAGGGTCGCGGTACGGGGGGCGAACACTGAAGCTTTCTTT.

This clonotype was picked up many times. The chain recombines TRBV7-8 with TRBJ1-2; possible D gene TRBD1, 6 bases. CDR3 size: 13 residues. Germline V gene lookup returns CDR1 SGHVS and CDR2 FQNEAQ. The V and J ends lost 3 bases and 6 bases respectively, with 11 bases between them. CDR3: CASSFSGGNGYTF. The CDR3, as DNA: TGTGCCAGCAGCTTCTCGGGGGGCAATGGCTACACCTTC.

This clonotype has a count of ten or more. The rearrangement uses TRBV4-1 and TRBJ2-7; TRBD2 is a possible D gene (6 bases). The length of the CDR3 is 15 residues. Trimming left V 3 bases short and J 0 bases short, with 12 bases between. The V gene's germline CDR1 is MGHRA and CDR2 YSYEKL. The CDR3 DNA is TGCGCCAGCAGCCACCTAGCGATGAGCTCCTACGAGCAGTACTTC. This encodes CASSHLAMSSYEQYF.

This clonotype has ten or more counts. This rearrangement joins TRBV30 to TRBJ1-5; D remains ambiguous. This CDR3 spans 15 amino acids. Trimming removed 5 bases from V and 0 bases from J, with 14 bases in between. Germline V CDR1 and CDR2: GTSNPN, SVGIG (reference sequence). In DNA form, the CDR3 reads TGTGCCTGGGCAGACGGAGGGAGTAGCAATCAGCCCCAGCATTTT. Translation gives CAWADGGSSNQPQHF.

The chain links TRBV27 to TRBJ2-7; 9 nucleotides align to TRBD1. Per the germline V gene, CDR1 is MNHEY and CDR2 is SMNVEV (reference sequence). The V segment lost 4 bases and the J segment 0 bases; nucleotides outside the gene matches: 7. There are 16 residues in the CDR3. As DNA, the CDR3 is TGTGCCAGCAGTTCAGCCGACAGGGGGACCTCCTACGAGCAGTACTTC. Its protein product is CASSSADRGTSYEQYF.

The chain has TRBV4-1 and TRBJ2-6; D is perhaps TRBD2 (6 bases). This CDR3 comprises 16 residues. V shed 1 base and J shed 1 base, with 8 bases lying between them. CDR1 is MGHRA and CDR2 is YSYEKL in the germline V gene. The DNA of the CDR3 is TGCGCCAGCAGCCAAGGGGGGGTGTCTGGGGCCAACGTCCTGACTTTC. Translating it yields CASSQGGVSGANVLTF.

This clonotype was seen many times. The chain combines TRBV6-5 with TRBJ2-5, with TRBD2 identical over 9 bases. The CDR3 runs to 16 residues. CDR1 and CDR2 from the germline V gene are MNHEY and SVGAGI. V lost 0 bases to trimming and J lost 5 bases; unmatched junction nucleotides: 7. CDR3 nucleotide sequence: TGTGCCAGCAGTTACTCGGCTGGCGGGGGGGGTGAGACCCAGTACTTC. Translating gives CASSYSAGGGGETQYF.

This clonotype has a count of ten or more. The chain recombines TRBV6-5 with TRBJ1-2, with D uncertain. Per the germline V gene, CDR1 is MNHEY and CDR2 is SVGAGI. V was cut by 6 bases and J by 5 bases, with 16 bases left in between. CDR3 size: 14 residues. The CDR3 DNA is TGTGCCAGCAGCTCAAGGACGGACTCTTATGGCTACACCTTC. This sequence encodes CASSSRTDSYGYTF.